This TCR beta chain was sequenced for a study of neurological immune-mediated disorders. The sample's time point: longitudinal time-point 2. This clonotype showed up many times. V lost 0 bases and J 2 bases, leaving 5 bases between the germline ends. The germline V gene encodes CDR1 SGHRS and CDR2 YFSETQ. CDR3 length: 14 residues. One entry per CDR3 protein, called by TCRdb with MiXCR from the 5' RACE reads. The table includes 70,000 to 95,000 distinct CDR3 sequences, about 13% detected once. This sequence joins TRBV5-1 and TRBJ2-2, with D hard to call. The TCR was taken from a female donor with HTLV-1-associated myelopathy (HAM/TSP). Sequenced input: PBMCs. DNA of the CDR3: TGCGCCAGCAGCTTGGGGCCAAACACCGGGGAGCTGTTTTTT. The encoded protein is CASSLGPNTGELFF.